The rows below give T cell receptor beta chains drawn from one sample of a study of blood T cell repertoires in COVID-19. TCRdb's table, derived via immunoSEQ multiplex PCR, lists solely in-frame clones and lacks some. This sample has some 170,000 clones, with 80% to 90% found just once. The specimen was peripheral blood. The receptors come from a middle-aged man with acute or convalescent COVID-19. The CDR3 runs from the conserved cysteine through the conserved F or W. D genes are given only for firm matches. The size entry is marked missing in some rows and otherwise reads once, few, many or a size class.

J gene | CDR3 length | V gene | clone size | D gene | CDR3 protein | CDR3 DNA
TRBJ2-1 | 15 | TRBV7-2 | . | . | CASSMLSGPYNEQFF | TGTGCCAGCAGCATGCTAAGCGGGCCTTACAATGAGCAGTTCTTC
TRBJ2-7 | 15 | TRBV4-2 | . | TRBD2 | CASSPTSGGSYEQYF | TGTGCCAGCAGCCCAACTAGCGGGGGGTCGTACGAGCAGTACTTC
TRBJ1-3 | 15 | TRBV7-9 | once | TRBD1 | CASSPSGTGKNTIYF | TGTGCCAGCAGCCCCTCCGGGACAGGGAAAAACACCATATATTTT
TRBJ2-5 | 11 | TRBV27 | . | . | CASSLGATQYF | TGTGCCAGCAGTTTGGGGGCGACCCAGTACTTC
TRBJ2-7 | 11 | TRBV28 | once | . | CASSLGYEQYF | TGTGCCAGCAGCCTAGGCTACGAGCAGTACTTC
TRBJ2-7 | 14 | TRBV2 | . | TRBD2 | CASSSGGALYEQYF | TGTGCCAGCAGTTCGGGGGGGGCTCTGTACGAGCAGTACTTC
TRBJ2-1 | 15 | TRBV11-3 | . | TRBD2 | CASSLSSGGNNEQFF | TGTGCCAGCAGCTTATCCAGCGGGGGTAACAATGAGCAGTTCTTC
TRBJ1-3 | 15 | TRBV9 | once | . | CASSVSTGSGNTIYF | TGTGCCAGCAGCGTCTCGACAGGCTCTGGAAACACCATATATTTT
TRBJ2-7 | 14 | TRBV4-1 | once | . | CASSQEQTTYEQYF | TGCGCCAGCAGCCAAGAACAGACGACCTACGAGCAGTACTTC
TRBJ1-2 | 16 | TRBV19 | . | TRBD1 | CASSIPDRGPVYGYTF | TGTGCCAGTAGTATCCCGGACAGGGGACCTGTCTATGGCTACACCTTC
TRBJ2-1 | 16 | TRBV11-2 | . | TRBD1 | CASSLGQGSSYNEQFF | TGTGCCAGCAGCTTAGGACAGGGTAGCTCCTACAATGAGCAGTTCTTC
TRBJ2-2 | 17 | TRBV27 | . | . | CASSLRPENLNTGELFF | TGTGCCAGCAGTTTGCGTCCGGAGAACCTGAACACCGGGGAGCTGTTTTTT
TRBJ2-7 | 16 | TRBV4-3 | few | TRBD2 | CASSQVTSGGFSEQYF | TGCGCCAGCAGCCAAGTTACCAGCGGGGGGTTTAGCGAGCAGTACTTC
TRBJ2-1 | 16 | TRBV2 | . | TRBD2 | CASSEAQRGGDNEQFF | TGTGCCAGCAGTGAAGCGCAGCGGGGGGGCGATAATGAGCAGTTCTTC
TRBJ1-1 | 15 | TRBV6-6 | . | TRBD1 | CASSSDRGLSTEAFF | TGTGCCAGCAGTTCGGACAGGGGTTTAAGTACTGAAGCTTTCTTT
TRBJ1-1 | 14 | TRBV4-3 | few | TRBD1 | CASSQGTGVTEAFF | TGCGCCAGCAGCCAAGGGACAGGCGTCACTGAAGCTTTCTTT
TRBJ1-1 | 13 | TRBV9 | . | . | CASSLGGGTEAFF | TGTGCCAGCAGCCTTGGGGGAGGCACTGAAGCTTTCTTT
TRBJ1-3 | 14 | TRBV7-2 | . | . | CASSPDGGGNTIYF | TGTGCCAGCAGCCCGGACGGGGGGGGAAACACCATATATTTT
TRBJ2-3 | 11 | TRBV2 | . | . | CASSGFSAQYF | TGTGCCAGCAGTGGTTTTTCCGCGCAGTATTTT
TRBJ2-3 | 12 | TRBV21-1 | . | . | CSGGPPRDTQYF | TGTTCCGGGGGGCCACCTCGAGATACGCAGTATTTT
TRBJ1-1 | 18 | TRBV5-1 | . | TRBD1 | CASSLVGTGFLKSTEAFF | TGCGCCAGCAGCTTGGTAGGGACAGGGTTTCTTAAGAGCACTGAAGCTTTCTTT
TRBJ2-6 | 16 | TRBV3-1/TRBV3-2 | few | TRBD1 | CASSLQQGAGANVLTF | TGTGCCAGCAGCTTGCAGCAGGGGGCTGGGGCCAACGTCCTGACTTTC
TRBJ1-6 | 15 | TRBV5-1 | . | TRBD1 | CASSSGQTTNSPLHF | TGCGCCAGCAGCTCGGGACAGACTACTAATTCACCCCTCCACTTT
TRBJ1-2 | 14 | TRBV6-6 | . | . | CASSYSQINYGYTF | TGTGCCAGCAGTTACTCACAGATTAACTATGGCTACACCTTC
TRBJ1-2 | 12 | TRBV29-1 | few | TRBD1 | CSVGDRTGGYTF | TGCAGCGTTGGGGACAGAACCGGCGGCTACACCTTC
TRBJ2-2 | 15 | TRBV5-1 | . | TRBD2 | CASRPGTSVTGELFF | TGCGCCAGCAGGCCCGGGACTAGCGTCACCGGGGAGCTGTTTTTT
TRBJ1-4 | 15 | TRBV7-2 | . | TRBD1 | CASSLAATGYEKLFF | TGTGCCAGCAGCTTAGCCGCGACAGGGTATGAAAAACTGTTTTTT